Each of the 29 T cell receptor beta chains below was sequenced from the same sample in a study of control samples from healthy donors and cancer patients. The assay was immunoSEQ multiplex PCR, and TCRdb's table has in-frame clones only and misses some. This table has roughly 68,000 clones, nearly 85% appearing once. The source material was blood. These receptors were obtained from a man between 60 and 75 years old in good health.

CDR3 protein: CASSLDSSNQPQHF. The CDR3 DNA follows: TGTGCCAGCAGCTTAGACAGTAGCAATCAGCCCCAGCATTTT. The chain couples TRBV7-2 to TRBJ1-5; D not resolved. Germline loops: CDR1 SGHTA, CDR2 FQGNSA. This CDR3 comprises 14 residues. The V end was cut by 1 base, the J end by 0 bases, with 4 bases between. Supplemented by reference TRBV7-2 and TRBJ1-5, the full variable domain reads GAGVSQSPSNKVTEKGKDVELRCDPISGHTALYWYRQSLGQGLEFLIYFQGNSAPDKSGLPSDRFSAERTGGSVSTLTIQRTQQEDSAVYLCASSLDSSNQPQHFGDGTRLSIL.

This chain connects TRBV3-1 (or the pseudogene TRBV3-2) to TRBJ2-3; D perhaps matches TRBD2 (5 bases). Trimming cost V 4 bases and J 8 bases, with 10 bases left between them. There are 12 residues in the CDR3. CDR1 and CDR2 from the germline V gene are LGHDT and YNNKEL (reference sequence). The CDR3 DNA follows: TGTGCCAGCAGCCTAAGCGGAGTTACGCAGTATTTT. Translating gives CASSLSGVTQYF.

The J gene is TRBJ1-2, the V gene TRBV29-1; a weak D match, TRBD1 (6 bases). The CDR3 consists of 13 residues. V shed 5 bases and J shed 0 bases, with 10 bases lying between them. Per germline, CDR1 SQVTM and CDR2 ANQGSEA. CDR3 sequence (DNA): TGCAGCGTTTGGACAGTTCCTAACTATGGCTACACCTTC. Its translation: CSVWTVPNYGYTF.

The sample holds one count of this clone. The chain couples TRBV5-4 to TRBJ1-6, with D uncertain. V lost 4 bases and J 0 bases, leaving 14 bases between the germline ends. Germline V lookup: CDR1 SGHNT, CDR2 YYREEE (reference sequence). The CDR3 sequence is 17 residues long. CDR3 in amino acids: CASSLNAAYSYNSPLHF. In nucleotides, the CDR3 is TGTGCCAGCAGCCTAAATGCAGCTTACTCCTATAATTCACCCCTCCACTTT.

This chain connects TRBV28 to TRBJ1-4, with D unresolved. The CDR3 covers 11 residues. Trimming stripped 6 bases from V and 8 bases from J, with 7 bases between. Germline loops: CDR1 MDHEN, CDR2 SYDVKM. CDR3 region: CASSQREKLFF. The CDR3 coding sequence is TGTGCCAGCAGCCAACGAGAAAAACTGTTTTTT. Full variable domain (rest looked up from reference TRBV28 and TRBJ1-4): DVKVTQSSRYLVKRTGEKVFLECVQDMDHENMFWYRQDPGLGLRLIYFSYDVKMKEKGDIPEGYSVSREKKERFSLILESASTNQTSMYLCASSQREKLFFGSGTQLSVL.

This clone is a singleton in its sample. The chain joins TRBV19 to TRBJ1-1; D is undetermined. The germline CDR1 and CDR2 sequences are LNHDA and SQIVND (reference sequence). Trimming took off 5 bases at V and 4 bases at J, with 11 bases between the two ends. The CDR3 has 13 residues. The DNA of the CDR3 is TGTGCCAGTAGTTTTGGGGTATTCACTGAAGCTTTCTTT. Amino acid sequence: CASSFGVFTEAFF.

V usage is TRBV6-2 or TRBV6-3 and J usage is TRBJ1-2; D gene ambiguous. The ends were cut back, 2 bases at V and 6 bases at J, with 7 bases in the middle. CDR1 is MNHEY, CDR2 SVGEGT, per germline. This CDR3 region has 12 residues. As DNA, the CDR3 is TGTGCCAGCAGTTACACGACGCATGGCTACACCTTC. It specifies CASSYTTHGYTF.

This clone was recorded only once. The chain has TRBV5-6 and TRBJ2-4; D ambiguous. The CDR3 covers 15 residues. V lost 3 bases to trimming and J lost 1 base, with 11 bases between them. The V gene's germline CDR1 is SGHDT and CDR2 YYEEEE. The CDR3 reads CASSSALLAKNIQYF. In nucleotides, the CDR3 is TGTGCCAGCAGCTCTGCCCTCCTTGCCAAAAACATTCAGTACTTC.

The rearrangement joins TRBV28 to TRBJ2-4, with D perhaps TRBD2 (6 bases). Germline CDR1 reads MDHEN; CDR2 reads SYDVKM. The CDR3 loop spans 15 amino acids. V lost 2 bases, J lost 6 bases, and 14 bases lay in between. The CDR3 region has the DNA TGTGCCAGCAGTTTAGGGGGGAGCACCAGAAACATTCAGTACTTC. The encoded protein is CASSLGGSTRNIQYF.

The chain recombines TRBV12-3 or TRBV12-4 with TRBJ2-2; no definite D call. Deletions cut 2 bases from V and 6 bases from J, with 7 bases between. This CDR3 has 13 amino acids. CDR3 DNA sequence: TGTGCCAGCAGTTTAACTCGGCCCGGGGAGCTGTTTTTT. Its protein product is CASSLTRPGELFF.

CDR3: CASSHRGLAKNIQYF. The CDR3 region has the DNA TGTGCCAGCAGCCATCGTGGACTAGCCAAAAACATTCAGTACTTC. The chain carries TRBV3-1 (or the pseudogene TRBV3-2) and TRBJ2-4; weak D call: TRBD2 (5 bases). The CDR3 has 15 residues. Germline CDR1 is LGHDT and CDR2 is YNNKEL (reference sequence). V was shortened by 3 bases and J by 0 bases, with 9 bases between the two germline ends.

In this sample, this clone turned up a few times. The chain combines TRBV9 with TRBJ1-4; weak D call: TRBD1 (5 bases). V was shortened by 4 bases and J by 8 bases, with 12 bases between the two germline ends. Germline CDR1 SGDLS, CDR2 YYNGEE. This CDR3 contains 13 residues. This CDR3 reads CASSPPGGEKLFF. CDR3 nucleotide sequence: TGTGCCAGCAGCCCCCCGGGGGGGGAAAAACTGTTTTTT.

This sequence joins TRBV19 and TRBJ2-1; no clear D. Germline V lookup: CDR1 LNHDA, CDR2 SQIVND (reference sequence). There are 14 residues in the CDR3. V lost 5 bases to trimming and J lost 6 bases, with 14 bases between them. CDR3 bases: TGTGCCAGTAGTGGACGAAACGTACCCAATGAGCAGTTCTTC. It specifies CASSGRNVPNEQFF.

The gene calls are TRBV24-1 and TRBJ2-1; no clear D. The V end was cut by 0 bases, the J end by 6 bases, with 5 bases between. This CDR3 has 13 amino acids. Germline V gives CDR1 KGHDR, CDR2 SFDVKD. For the CDR3, the DNA is TGTGCCACCAGTGATTTGCCCCTCAATGAGCAGTTCTTC. As protein: CATSDLPLNEQFF.

The rearrangement links TRBV2 to TRBJ2-2, with 7 bases identical to TRBD1. The V gene's germline CDR1 is SNHLY and CDR2 FYNNEI. The CDR3 loop spans 14 amino acids. V dropped 4 bases and J dropped 7; count of bases not matched to a gene: 6. CDR3 amino acids: CASSGQGIGGELFF. The CDR3 bases are TGTGCCAGCAGTGGACAGGGAATAGGCGGGGAGCTGTTTTTT.

With respect to this clone: Germline is not matched at one junction end, which may reflect a read error. The rearrangement links TRBV28 to TRBJ2-1; 7 bases line up with TRBD2. The CDR3 consists of 11 residues. CDR1 MDHEN and CDR2 SYDVKM come from the germline V gene. The CDR3: CASSNAGERVF. CDR3 DNA: TGTGCCAGCAGTAATGCGGGGGAGAGGGTCTTC.

The J gene is TRBJ1-5, the V gene TRBV6-6; D remains ambiguous. V dropped 2 bases and J dropped 6 bases, with 14 bases sitting between them. CDR1 MNHNY and CDR2 SVGAGI come from the germline V gene (reference sequence). The CDR3 has 15 residues. The CDR3, as DNA: TGTGCCAGCAGTTACGACCGTAACCCAAGTCAGCCCCAGCATTTT. Translating gives CASSYDRNPSQPQHF.

The chain carries TRBV5-1 and TRBJ2-5; perhaps TRBD1 as D (5 bases). V lost 1 base and J 5 bases, leaving 18 bases between the germline ends. The CDR3 spans 16 residues. Germline CDR1 and CDR2: SGHRS and YFSETQ. DNA of the CDR3: TGCGCCAGCAGCTTGTCGTGGGTGGGGCCGAGGGAGACCCAGTACTTC. It translates to CASSLSWVGPRETQYF.

The chain carries TRBV3-1 (or the pseudogene TRBV3-2) and TRBJ2-2, with TRBD2 matching over 8 bases. Germline CDR1 and CDR2: LGHDT and YNNKEL (reference sequence). V shed 6 bases and J 2 bases; nucleotides not matched to a gene: 5. CDR3 length: 15 residues. CDR3: CASSRSGINTGELFF. CDR3 in DNA: TGTGCCAGCAGTCGTAGCGGGATAAACACCGGGGAGCTGTTTTTT.

This clone was observed a handful of times. The chain has TRBV11-1 and TRBJ2-5, with 14 bases fitting TRBD2. CDR1 SGHAT and CDR2 FQDESV come from the germline V gene (reference sequence). J was trimmed by 5 bases and V by 5 bases; bases with no gene match: 4. The CDR3 is 15 amino acids. The CDR3 sequence: CASSPWTSGGETQYF. Here the CDR3 DNA reads TGTGCCAGCAGCCCCTGGACTAGCGGGGGGGAGACCCAGTACTTC.

This chain links TRBV23-1 with TRBJ1-2; TRBD1 matches at 12 bases. TRBV23-1 has ORF status, its function being uncertain. V lost 6 bases, J lost 4 bases, and 3 bases stayed unmatched. CDR3 length equals 14 residues. The CDR3 sequence is CASSGTGGGYGYTF. The CDR3 bases are TGCGCCAGCAGCGGGACAGGGGGCGGCTATGGCTACACCTTC.

There are many counts of this clone. Other DNA sequences in this sample translate to the same CDR3. V gene TRBV28 combines with J gene TRBJ2-2, with 8 bases identical to TRBD2. The length of the CDR3 is 14 residues. Germline values: CDR1 MDHEN, CDR2 SYDVKM. Losses at the gene ends were 10 bases for V and 1 base for J; bases not matched to a gene: 5. CDR3 coding DNA: TGTGCCACCCTCAGCGGGGGGAACACCGGGGAGCTGTTTTTT. Residues: CATLSGGNTGELFF.

V and J are TRBV6-2 or TRBV6-3 and TRBJ2-1; TRBD1 might be the D (5 bases). CDR3 size: 21 residues. The germline CDR1 and CDR2 sequences are MNHEY and SVGEGT. V lost 0 bases and J lost 6, with 30 bases in between. The CDR3 DNA sequence: TGTGCCAGCAGTTACTCCCCCCCTAATCAGGGTTCCCAGGAACGGCCCAATGAGCAGTTCTTC. Protein: CASSYSPPNQGSQERPNEQFF.

This clone was recorded a few times. The chain recombines TRBV3-1 (or the pseudogene TRBV3-2) with TRBJ1-4, with 7 bases lining up with TRBD1. The CDR3 length is 14 residues. Germline assignment: CDR1 LGHDT and CDR2 YNNKEL (reference sequence). The V segment lost 2 bases and the J segment 8 bases; nucleotides outside the gene matches: 5. CDR3 DNA: TGTGCCAGCAGCCAAAGTGGAGGGGGCGAAAAACTGTTTTTT. Translated, it gives CASSQSGGGEKLFF.

The V call is TRBV11-3, the J call TRBJ2-3; D possibly corresponds to TRBD1 (6 bases). V gave up 5 bases and J gave up 9 bases, with 15 bases separating them. Germline lookup yields CDR1 SGHNT and CDR2 YENEEA. CDR3 length: 13 residues. CDR3 in amino acids: CASSLSSGDTQYF. CDR3 bases: TGTGCCAGCAGCCTAAGTTCAGGGGACACGCAGTATTTT.

A remark on this clone: A junction end diverges from the germline sequence, so it may reflect a read error. The chain employs TRBV7-2 and TRBJ2-5, with TRBD2 matching over 7 bases. Germline V lookup: CDR1 SGHTA, CDR2 FQGNSA. The CDR3 runs to 16 residues. The CDR3 sequence: CAGSSGLVKPQETQYF. CDR3 coding DNA: TGTGCCGGCAGCTCCGGACTAGTAAAACCCCAAGAGACCCAGTACTTC.

CDR3 DNA: TGTGCCAGCAGTTACCGAGCGGGAGGGCAGGGAACGCAGTATTTT. Translation gives CASSYRAGGQGTQYF. V and J are TRBV6-2 or TRBV6-3 and TRBJ2-3, with 10 bases lining up with TRBD2. CDR1 and CDR2 from the germline V gene are MNHEY and SVGEGT. The CDR3 is made up of 15 amino acids. J was trimmed by 9 bases and V by 2 bases; bases with no gene match: 8.

This clone has a handful of counts. This chain joins TRBV11-2 and TRBJ2-2; D unresolved. Germline V lookup: CDR1 SGHAT, CDR2 FQNNGV. The CDR3 contains 16 residues. The V and J ends lost 3 bases and 1 base respectively, with 12 bases between them. CDR3 nucleotides: TGTGCCAGCAGCTTGAACAGTGAGCTGAACACCGGGGAGCTGTTTTTT. Translated, it gives CASSLNSELNTGELFF.

This chain uses TRBV7-6 with TRBJ2-5, with D unresolved. The CDR3 loop spans 12 amino acids. The ends were cut back, 5 bases at V and 4 bases at J, with 8 bases in the middle. Looked up from germline, CDR1 is SGHVS and CDR2 is FNYEAQ. CDR3 in DNA: TGTGCCAGCAGCCGCCTCCGAGAGACCCAGTACTTC. It translates to CASSRLRETQYF. Supplemented by reference TRBV7-6 and TRBJ2-5, the full variable domain reads GAGVSQSPRYKVTKRGQDVALRCDPISGHVSLYWYRQALGQGPEFLTYFNYEAQQDKSGLPNDRFSAERPEGSISTLTIQRTEQRDSAMYRCASSRLRETQYFGPGTRLLVL.